The 9 T cell receptor beta chains presented below share a single source sample, sequenced in a study of CD8 T cells in Susac syndrome. RNA, at about 0.45 to 1 ug, was reverse transcribed with random hexamers. TCRdb re-derived calls from the immunoSEQ multiplex PCR reads in MiXCR, one entry per CDR3 protein. The data hold more than 150,000 distinct CDR3 sequences, with under 97% observed a single time. Sequencing used CD4+ T cells from PBMCs. The receptors here all came from a human donor with Susac syndrome.

Only one count was recorded for this clonotype. The chain employs TRBV19 and TRBJ2-2; 7 nucleotides agree with TRBD1. J gave up 6 bases and V 7 bases, and 14 bases lay outside the gene matches. The CDR3 loop spans 16 amino acids. Germline loops: CDR1 LNHDA, CDR2 SQIVND (reference sequence). The CDR3 reads CASTPLQGDGAGELFF. The DNA of the CDR3 is TGTGCCAGTACCCCACTCCAGGGGGACGGCGCCGGGGAGCTGTTTTTT.

The chain couples TRBV3-1 to TRBJ1-2; D is undetermined. Germline-derived CDR1 and CDR2 are LGHDT and YNNKEL (reference sequence). This CDR3 region has 14 residues. Trimming left V 2 bases short and J 0 bases short, with 7 bases between. In nucleotides, the CDR3 is TGTGCCAGCAGCCAATCGATAACTAACTATGGCTACACCTTC. It encodes CASSQSITNYGYTF.

The chain joins TRBV3-1 to TRBJ1-2; 9 bases are shared with TRBD1. This CDR3 has 13 residues. The junction had 8 bases not matched to a gene; V was cut back by 7 bases and J by 8 bases. Looked up from germline, CDR1 is LGHDT and CDR2 is YNNKEL (reference sequence). CDR3 DNA: TGTGCCAGCACGCACGGGACAGGGAGCGGCTACACCTTC. Translating gives CASTHGTGSGYTF.

The chain combines TRBV7-3 with TRBJ2-1; 9 nucleotides agree with TRBD2. CDR1 is SGHTA, CDR2 FQGTGA, per germline. The CDR3 length is 15 residues. V was pared by 5 bases and J by 4 bases, with 6 bases of the junction left unmatched. The CDR3 nucleotides read TGTGCCAGCAGCCCCCTAGCGGGGCCGTACAATGAGCAGTTCTTC. Translating it yields CASSPLAGPYNEQFF. The full variable domain, completed using reference TRBV7-3 and TRBJ2-1, is GAGVSQTPSNKVTEKGKYVELRCDPISGHTALYWYRQSLGQGPEFLIYFQGTGAADDSGLPNDRFFAVRPEGSVSTLKIQRTERGDSAVYLCASSPLAGPYNEQFFGPGTRLTVL.

The CDR3 DNA sequence: TGTGCCTGGAAAGGCTTCGACGAGCAGTACTTC. As protein: CAWKGFDEQYF. The rearrangement links TRBV30 to TRBJ2-7; D not certain. The V end lost 4 bases, the J end lost 5 bases, and 9 bases lay between the germline ends. CDR1 is GTSNPN and CDR2 is SVGIG in the germline V gene (reference sequence). The CDR3 contains 11 residues.

The gene calls are TRBV11-2 and TRBJ2-7; no firm D call. Germline V gives CDR1 SGHAT, CDR2 FQNNGV. V dropped 2 bases and J dropped 5 bases, with 7 bases sitting between them. This CDR3 has 12 residues. Written as DNA, the CDR3 is TGTGCCAGCAGCTTATCGTTGAACGAGCAGTACTTC. It specifies CASSLSLNEQYF.

The chain couples TRBV20-1 to TRBJ2-3; 8 bases are a match to TRBD2. J was trimmed by 5 bases and V by 1 base; bases with no gene match: 8. CDR3 size: 15 residues. CDR1 DFQATT and CDR2 SNEGSKA come from the germline V gene (reference sequence). The CDR3 nucleotides are TGCAGTGCTAGAGTTGGCGGGGGGACCAGAGATACGCAGTATTTT. Amino acids: CSARVGGGTRDTQYF.

This chain links TRBV20-1 with TRBJ2-1; 11 bases map to TRBD2. Germline-derived CDR1 and CDR2 are DFQATT and SNEGSKA (reference sequence). V shed 5 bases, J shed 6 bases, and the junction held 9 bases outside the gene matches. The length of the CDR3 is 15 residues. This CDR3 is CSAPIRLAGTNEQFF. The CDR3 nucleotides read TGCAGTGCTCCTATCCGACTAGCGGGGACCAATGAGCAGTTCTTC.

The V gene is TRBV7-2, the J gene TRBJ1-1, with D unresolved. This CDR3 contains 14 residues. The germline CDR1 and CDR2 sequences are SGHTA and FQGNSA. V lost 5 bases, J lost 1 base, and 11 bases lay in between. The CDR3, as DNA: TGTGCCAGCAGCACCTCGACATCGAACACTGAAGCTTTCTTT. Translated, it gives CASSTSTSNTEAFF.